What follows are 22 T cell receptor beta chains derived from one specimen sequenced in a study of blood T cells in healthy people across ages. Next came a second PCR, run for about 7 to 12 cycles, which used a sample-barcoded 5' primer along with a J-beta primer mix. TCRdb itself ran the 5' RACE reads through MiXCR, one entry per CDR3 protein. Here the sample spans some 1.8 million distinct CDR3 sequences, about two fifths being singletons. Sequencing was performed on blood. These receptors were collected from a human donor in good health.

This chain links TRBV29-1 with TRBJ1-1, with 8 nucleotides matching TRBD1. CDR3 length: 13 amino acids. Germline loops: CDR1 SQVTM, CDR2 ANQGSEA. Losses at the gene ends were 7 bases for V and 4 bases for J; bases not matched to a gene: 8. DNA of the CDR3: TGCAGCGCTGGACAGGGAGGGAGCACTGAAGCTTTCTTT. Translated: CSAGQGGSTEAFF.

This clonotype was detected a few times. The chain recombines TRBV29-1 with TRBJ2-1, with D hard to call. The length of the CDR3 is 13 residues. V gave up 1 base and J gave up 3 bases, with 7 bases separating them. CDR1 is SQVTM and CDR2 is ANQGSEA in the germline V gene. DNA for the CDR3: TGCAGCGTTGAAGCACTTTTCTACAATGAGCAGTTCTTC. This encodes CSVEALFYNEQFF.

The chain links TRBV7-9 to TRBJ1-1; possibly TRBD1 for D (5 bases). Trimming cost V 7 bases and J 4 bases, with 13 bases left between them. The CDR3 extends over 13 amino acids. CDR1 and CDR2 (germline): SEHNR, FQNEAQ (reference sequence). CDR3 DNA: TGTGCCAGCACTCGCTCGGGGGGCACTGAAGCTTTCTTT. Protein product: CASTRSGGTEAFF.

V and J are TRBV24-1 and TRBJ2-4; 7 bases align to TRBD1. Germline V lookup: CDR1 KGHDR, CDR2 SFDVKD. V lost 4 bases, J lost 1 base, and 6 bases stayed unmatched. The CDR3 is 16 residues long. DNA of the CDR3: TGTGCCACCAGTGACTCAGGGGGAGCGGCCAAAAACATTCAGTACTTC. Amino acids: CATSDSGGAAKNIQYF.

V and J are TRBV6-5 and TRBJ1-2; D gene uncertain. The CDR3 is 15 residues long. Looked up from germline, CDR1 is MNHEY and CDR2 is SVGAGI. V was trimmed by 5 bases and J by 4 bases, leaving 17 bases between them. CDR3 bases: TGTGCCAGCAGTCCCTGGACCGAACAGTCCTATGGCTACACCTTC. The encoded protein is CASSPWTEQSYGYTF.

V and J are TRBV5-1 and TRBJ2-7; D call uncertain. V was shortened by 4 bases and J by 5 bases, with 16 bases between the two germline ends. CDR1 is SGHRS and CDR2 is YFSETQ in the germline V gene. This CDR3 has 14 residues. CDR3 amino acids: CASSPSTRMDEQYF. DNA for the CDR3: TGCGCCAGCAGCCCTTCGACCCGCATGGACGAGCAGTACTTC. The variable domain in full, completed from reference TRBV5-1 and TRBJ2-7, reads KAGVTQTPRYLIKTRGQQVTLSCSPISGHRSVSWYQQTPGQGLQFLFEYFSETQRNKGNFPGRFSGRQFSNSRSEMNVSTLELGDSALYLCASSPSTRMDEQYFGPGTRLTVT.

The chain couples TRBV7-2 to TRBJ1-5; the D is unclear. The CDR3 has 12 amino acids. V lost 1 base and J lost 12, with 10 bases in between. Germline CDR1 SGHTA, CDR2 FQGNSA. CDR3 in DNA: TGTGCCAGCAGCTTAGGAGGTCCTTACCAGCATTTT. It encodes CASSLGGPYQHF.

This clonotype is a singleton in its sample. V and J are TRBV3-1 and TRBJ2-1; D gene unclear. Deletions cut 4 bases from V and 9 bases from J, with 13 bases between. The V gene's germline CDR1 is LGHDT and CDR2 YNNKEL (reference sequence). This CDR3 has 13 amino acids. The DNA of the CDR3 is TGTGCCAGCAGCCTTCCGGGCGAGCGTGAGCAGTTCTTC. It translates to CASSLPGEREQFF.

This chain connects TRBV6-6 to TRBJ1-1; TRBD1 aligns across 9 bases. J was trimmed by 5 bases and V by 7 bases; bases with no gene match: 8. The V gene's germline CDR1 is MNHNY and CDR2 SVGAGI (reference sequence). The length of the CDR3 is 14 residues. The CDR3 reads CASTGTGYRTEAFF. The CDR3, as DNA: TGTGCCAGCACCGGGACAGGGTATAGGACTGAAGCTTTCTTT.

This chain uses TRBV6-1 with TRBJ2-7; 7 bases fit TRBD1. V shed 5 bases, J shed 3 bases, and the junction held 10 bases outside the gene matches. Germline CDR1 MNHNS, CDR2 SASEGT. The CDR3 extends over 15 amino acids. This CDR3 reads CASSSKRGHLYEQYF. The CDR3 region has the DNA TGTGCCAGCAGTTCAAAAAGGGGGCATCTCTACGAGCAGTACTTC.

The rearrangement uses TRBV6-5 and TRBJ1-1; no clear D. Germline values: CDR1 MNHEY, CDR2 SVGAGI. The CDR3 sequence is 13 residues long. Trimming removed 3 bases at V and 3 bases at J, with 8 bases between. The CDR3 protein is CASSYTPDTEAFF. CDR3 nucleotide sequence: TGTGCCAGCAGTTATACCCCTGACACTGAAGCTTTCTTT.

The chain joins TRBV18 to TRBJ1-5, with 7 nucleotides matching TRBD1. Trimming cost V 6 bases and J 2 bases; bases outside gene matches: 7. The CDR3 runs to 15 residues. CDR1 and CDR2 (germline): KGHSH, LQKENI. Here the CDR3 reads CASSESGTGNQPQHF. CDR3 bases: TGTGCCAGCTCCGAATCCGGGACAGGCAATCAGCCCCAGCATTTT.

V gene TRBV6-5 combines with J gene TRBJ2-4; 12 nucleotides match TRBD1. Judging by the DNA end, TRBJ2-7 fits better; the J call may be wrong. In germline, CDR1 is MNHEY, CDR2 SVGAGI. This CDR3 has 14 residues. CDR3 nucleotides: TGTGCCAGCAGCTGGGGACAGGGGGCGGACGAGCAGTACTTC. Translated: CASSWGQGADEQYF.

Concerning this clonotype: Sequence at one end of the junction differs from germline and may be a read error. V usage is TRBV7-2 and J usage is TRBJ1-4, with a tentative D call TRBD1 (5 bases). The CDR3 totals 17 residues. Germline CDR1 SGHTA, CDR2 FQGNSA. CDR3 in DNA: TGTGCCAGCAGTGGTCAACCCCGGGACGGAATTAATGAAAAACGGTTTTTT. It translates to CASSGQPRDGINEKRFF.

This clonotype was counted a few times. The V gene is TRBV2, the J gene TRBJ2-3; 9 positions agree with TRBD1. The length of the CDR3 is 15 residues. The J segment lost 0 bases and the V segment lost 8 bases, leaving 6 bases of the junction unmatched. CDR1 is SNHLY, CDR2 FYNNEI, per germline. The CDR3 DNA follows: TGTGCCAGCGGACAGGGGATAGTTAGCACAGATACGCAGTATTTT. This gives the protein CASGQGIVSTDTQYF.

The CDR3 here is CSAEGGASGYTF. CDR3 DNA: TGCAGTGCTGAGGGGGGAGCGTCTGGCTACACCTTC. The chain combines TRBV20-1 with TRBJ1-2, with D perhaps TRBD1 (6 bases). Germline CDR1 and CDR2: DFQATT and SNEGSKA (reference sequence). The CDR3 extends over 12 amino acids. V gave up 5 bases and J gave up 7 bases, with 14 bases separating them.

The genes are TRBV4-3 and TRBJ2-3; 16 bases align to TRBD2. CDR1 and CDR2 from the germline V gene are LGHNA and YSLEER. The trim removed 3 bases at V and 4 bases at J, leaving 4 bases unmatched. This CDR3 region has 17 residues. CDR3 amino acids: CASSHGTSGGAADTQYF. The CDR3 coding sequence is TGCGCCAGCAGCCACGGGACTAGCGGGGGGGCAGCAGATACGCAGTATTTT.

This clonotype has only a few counts. The chain employs TRBV5-1 and TRBJ2-3; 9 bases align to TRBD2. The CDR3 totals 18 residues. Germline lookup yields CDR1 SGHRS and CDR2 YFSETQ. V lost 0 bases to trimming and J lost 0 bases; unmatched junction nucleotides: 8. In nucleotides, the CDR3 is TGCGCCAGCAGCTTGGTTCCGTGGGCGGGGGGGAGCACAGATACGCAGTATTTT. It is translated as CASSLVPWAGGSTDTQYF.

This chain joins TRBV29-1 and TRBJ1-2; TRBD1 might be the D (5 bases). V lost 4 bases and J 6 bases, leaving 21 bases between the germline ends. Germline V gene lookup returns CDR1 SQVTM and CDR2 ANQGSEA. CDR3 size: 15 residues. The DNA for the CDR3 is TGCAGCGTTGGGGGACGGCAGACCGAGGCCGATGGCTACACCTTC. It codes for CSVGGRQTEADGYTF.

This clonotype was recorded a few times. CDR3 coding DNA: TGTGCCATCAGTGTCCGGGACAGGGACAATGAGCAGTTCTTC. Its translation is CAISVRDRDNEQFF. This chain links TRBV10-3 with TRBJ2-1; 9 bases map to TRBD1. V lost 4 bases to trimming and J lost 5 bases; unmatched junction nucleotides: 3. Germline CDR1 and CDR2: ENHRY and SYGVKD. The CDR3 contains 14 residues.

The chain couples TRBV5-1 to TRBJ2-3; 12 nucleotides agree with TRBD1. V trimming: 5 bases; J trimming: 0 bases; junction bases outside the gene matches: 10. CDR1 SGHRS and CDR2 YFSETQ come from the germline V gene. CDR3 length equals 18 residues. This CDR3 is CASSIGDRGRTSTDTQYF. The CDR3 DNA reads as TGCGCCAGCAGTATTGGGGACAGGGGGCGAACTAGCACAGATACGCAGTATTTT.

This clonotype was observed a few times. This sequence joins TRBV12-3 or TRBV12-4 and TRBJ2-1, with 7 bases identical to TRBD1. CDR3 length: 14 residues. After removal of 6 bases from V and 4 bases from J, the junction contained 6 bases not matched to a gene. CDR3 residues: CASRTQGSYNEQFF. In DNA form, the CDR3 reads TGTGCCAGCAGGACACAGGGGTCTTACAATGAGCAGTTCTTC.